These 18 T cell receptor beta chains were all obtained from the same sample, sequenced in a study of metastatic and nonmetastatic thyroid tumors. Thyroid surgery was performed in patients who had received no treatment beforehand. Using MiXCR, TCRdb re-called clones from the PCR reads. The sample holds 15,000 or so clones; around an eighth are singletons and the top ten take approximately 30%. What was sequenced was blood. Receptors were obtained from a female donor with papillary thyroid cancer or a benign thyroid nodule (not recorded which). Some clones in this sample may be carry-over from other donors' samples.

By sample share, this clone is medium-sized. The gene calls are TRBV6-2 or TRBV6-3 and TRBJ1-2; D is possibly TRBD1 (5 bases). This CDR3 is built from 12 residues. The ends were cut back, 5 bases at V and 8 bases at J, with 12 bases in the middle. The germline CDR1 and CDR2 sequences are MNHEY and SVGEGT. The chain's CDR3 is CASSGGWDGYTF. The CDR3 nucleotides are TGTGCCAGCAGTGGCGGGTGGGACGGCTACACCTTC.

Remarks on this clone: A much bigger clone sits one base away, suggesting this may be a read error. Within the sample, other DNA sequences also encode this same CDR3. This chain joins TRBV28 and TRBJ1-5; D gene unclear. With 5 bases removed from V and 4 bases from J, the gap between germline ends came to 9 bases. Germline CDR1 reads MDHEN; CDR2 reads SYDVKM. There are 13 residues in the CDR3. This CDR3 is CASSLRSNQPQHF. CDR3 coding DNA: TGTGCCAGCAGTCTCCGATCGAATCAGCCCCAGCATTTT.

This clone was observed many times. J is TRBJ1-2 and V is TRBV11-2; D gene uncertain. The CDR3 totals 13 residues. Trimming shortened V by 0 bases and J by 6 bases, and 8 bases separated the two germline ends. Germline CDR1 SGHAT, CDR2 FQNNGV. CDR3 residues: CASSLDLGNGYTF. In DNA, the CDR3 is TGTGCCAGCAGCTTAGATCTAGGGAATGGCTACACCTTC.

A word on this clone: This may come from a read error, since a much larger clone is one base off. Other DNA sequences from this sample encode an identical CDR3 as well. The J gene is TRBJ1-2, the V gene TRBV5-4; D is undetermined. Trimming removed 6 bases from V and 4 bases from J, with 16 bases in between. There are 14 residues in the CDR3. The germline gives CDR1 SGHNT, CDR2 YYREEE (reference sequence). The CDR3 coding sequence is TGTGCCAGCAACGCCGACGAAGCCCCCTATGGCTACACCTTC. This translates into CASNADEAPYGYTF.

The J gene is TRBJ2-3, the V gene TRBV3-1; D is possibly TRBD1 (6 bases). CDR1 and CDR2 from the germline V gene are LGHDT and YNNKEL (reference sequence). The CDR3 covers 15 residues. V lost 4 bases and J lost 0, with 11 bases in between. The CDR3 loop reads CASSLVQGSTDTQYF. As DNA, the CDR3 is TGTGCCAGCAGCCTGGTTCAGGGGAGCACAGATACGCAGTATTTT.

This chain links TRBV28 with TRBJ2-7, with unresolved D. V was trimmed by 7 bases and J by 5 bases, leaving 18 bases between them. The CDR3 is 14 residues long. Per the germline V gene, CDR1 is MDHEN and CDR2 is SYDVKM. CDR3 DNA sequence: TGTGCCAGCATTATAATCTCTTCAGGTGACGAGCAGTACTTC. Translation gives CASIIISSGDEQYF. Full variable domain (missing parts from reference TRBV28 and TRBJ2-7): DVKVTQSSRYLVKRTGEKVFLECVQDMDHENMFWYRQDPGLGLRLIYFSYDVKMKEKGDIPEGYSVSREKKERFSLILESASTNQTSMYLCASIIISSGDEQYFGPGTRLTVT.

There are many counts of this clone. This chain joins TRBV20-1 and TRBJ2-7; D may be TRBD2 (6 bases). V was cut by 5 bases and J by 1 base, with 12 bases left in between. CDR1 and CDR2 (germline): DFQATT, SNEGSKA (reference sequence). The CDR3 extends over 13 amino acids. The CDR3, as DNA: TGCAGTGCTCATACCGGGGGATCCTACGAGCAGTACTTC. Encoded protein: CSAHTGGSYEQYF.

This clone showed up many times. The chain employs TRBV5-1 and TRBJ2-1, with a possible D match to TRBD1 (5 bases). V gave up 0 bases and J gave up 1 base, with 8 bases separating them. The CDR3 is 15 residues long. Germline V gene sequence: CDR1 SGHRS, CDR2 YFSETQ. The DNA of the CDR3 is TGCGCCAGCAGCTTGGAAGGGGTGTCCTACAATGAGCAGTTCTTC. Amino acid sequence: CASSLEGVSYNEQFF.

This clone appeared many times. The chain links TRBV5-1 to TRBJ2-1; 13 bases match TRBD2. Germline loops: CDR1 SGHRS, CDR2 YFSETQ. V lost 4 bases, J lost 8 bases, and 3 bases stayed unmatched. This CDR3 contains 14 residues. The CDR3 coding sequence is TGCGCCAGCAGCCCTGGGACTAGCGGGGATGAGCAGTTCTTC. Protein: CASSPGTSGDEQFF.

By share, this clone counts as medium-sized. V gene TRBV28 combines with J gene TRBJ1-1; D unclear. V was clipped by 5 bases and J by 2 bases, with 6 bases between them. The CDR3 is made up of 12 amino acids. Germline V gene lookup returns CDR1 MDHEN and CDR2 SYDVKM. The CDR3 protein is CASSGPNTEAFF. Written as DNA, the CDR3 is TGTGCCAGCAGTGGACCTAACACTGAAGCTTTCTTT.

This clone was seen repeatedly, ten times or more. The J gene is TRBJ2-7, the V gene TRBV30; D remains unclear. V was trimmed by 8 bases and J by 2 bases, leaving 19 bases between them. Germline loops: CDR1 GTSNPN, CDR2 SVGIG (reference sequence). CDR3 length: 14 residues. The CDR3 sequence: CAAHPRSRAYEQYF. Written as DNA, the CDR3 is TGTGCCGCCCACCCTCGATCCCGGGCCTACGAGCAGTACTTC. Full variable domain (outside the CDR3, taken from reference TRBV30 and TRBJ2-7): SQTIHQWPATLVQPVGSPLSLECTVEGTSNPNLYWYRQAAGRGLQLLFYSVGIGQISSEVPQNLSASRPQDRQFILSSKKLLLSDSGFYLCAAHPRSRAYEQYFGPGTRLTVT.

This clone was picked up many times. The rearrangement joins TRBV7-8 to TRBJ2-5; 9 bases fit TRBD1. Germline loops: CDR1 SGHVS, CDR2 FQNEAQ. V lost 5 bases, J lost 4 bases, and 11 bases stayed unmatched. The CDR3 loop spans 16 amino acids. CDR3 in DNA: TGTGCCAGCAGCCCAGCTTGGGGACAGGGAAGAGAGACCCAGTACTTC. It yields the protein CASSPAWGQGRETQYF.

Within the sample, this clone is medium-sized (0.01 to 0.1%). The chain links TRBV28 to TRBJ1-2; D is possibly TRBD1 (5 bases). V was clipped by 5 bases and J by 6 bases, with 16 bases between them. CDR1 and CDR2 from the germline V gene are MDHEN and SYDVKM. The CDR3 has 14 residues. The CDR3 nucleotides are TGTGCCAGCAGTCTGGACCAACAGGAGAATGGCTACACCTTC. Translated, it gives CASSLDQQENGYTF.

The chain's CDR3 is CASSLTPVAVTEAFF. The CDR3 coding sequence is TGTGCCAGCAGTTTAACCCCAGTGGCGGTCACTGAAGCTTTCTTT. The V gene is TRBV12-3 or TRBV12-4, the J gene TRBJ1-1; D ambiguous. Trimming removed 2 bases from V and 4 bases from J, with 14 bases in between. This CDR3 region has 15 residues.

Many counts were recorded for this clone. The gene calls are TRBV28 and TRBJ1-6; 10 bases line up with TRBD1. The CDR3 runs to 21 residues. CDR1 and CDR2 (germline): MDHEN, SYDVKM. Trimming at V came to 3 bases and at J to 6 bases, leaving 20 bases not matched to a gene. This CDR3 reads CASSLRQGPQTRTGGNSPLHF. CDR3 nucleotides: TGTGCCAGCAGTTTGCGTCAAGGTCCCCAGACGCGGACAGGGGGTAATTCACCCCTCCACTTT.

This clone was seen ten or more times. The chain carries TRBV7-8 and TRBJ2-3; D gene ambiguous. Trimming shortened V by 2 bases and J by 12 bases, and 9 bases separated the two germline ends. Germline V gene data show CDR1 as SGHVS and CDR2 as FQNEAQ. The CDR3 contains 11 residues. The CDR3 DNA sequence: TGTGCCAGCAGCTTACGGCAGATACAGTATTTT. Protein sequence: CASSLRQIQYF.

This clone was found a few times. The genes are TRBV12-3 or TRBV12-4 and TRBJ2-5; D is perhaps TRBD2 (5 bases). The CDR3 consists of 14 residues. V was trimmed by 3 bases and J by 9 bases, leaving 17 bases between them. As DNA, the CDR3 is TGTGCCAGCAGTTTCTCCCTAGTGGGAGTGTCCCAGTACTTC. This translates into CASSFSLVGVSQYF.

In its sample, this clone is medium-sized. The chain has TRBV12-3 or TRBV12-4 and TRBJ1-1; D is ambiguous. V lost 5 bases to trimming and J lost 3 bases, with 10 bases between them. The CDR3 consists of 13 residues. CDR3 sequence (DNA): TGTGCCAGCAGTCAGACGGTACACACTGAAGCTTTCTTT. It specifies CASSQTVHTEAFF.